The clone carrying this TCR beta chain is categorized as large. Its matching antigen is unknown. Mouse gene names apply. The sequence runs out 1 residue before the end of the CDR3; the remainder is reconstructed from the germline J gene. The time point denotes: mouse harvest day 14 after allogeneic transplant. The graft held 10^6 splenic CD5+ T cells and 10^7 T-cell-depleted bone marrow cells. Mice had MHC-mismatched B6 into BALB/c GVHD, sampled day 7 or 14. The data were taken from a study of tissue T cells after allogeneic stem cell transplantation. Regarding the study as a whole: Anatomically similar tissues had similar TCR repertoires within each patient. Some tissue clones might be persisting host cells; their alloreactivity or antigen specificity was not determined.

V was clipped by 5 bases and J by 1 base; unmatched bases: 5. This CDR3 comprises 15 residues. Germline CDR1 reads SNHLY; CDR2 reads FYNGKV (reference sequence). Assay used: immunoSEQ multiplex PCR; TCRdb lists only in-frame clones, some missing. The profile shows fewer than 1,500 clones, about 55% of them singletons. This chain connects TRBV3 to TRBJ2-7; TRBD2 matches 10 bases. The sequence was obtained from a female BALB/c mouse given C57BL/6 T cells with graft-versus-host disease after an allogeneic hematopoietic cell transplant. The sequenced sample was liver tissue. Partial CDR3 DNA: TGTGCCAGCAGCCCAGACTGGGGGGCGTCCTATGAACAGTAC. Protein: CASSPDWGASYEQY. The full CDR3 reads CASSPDWGASYEQYF.